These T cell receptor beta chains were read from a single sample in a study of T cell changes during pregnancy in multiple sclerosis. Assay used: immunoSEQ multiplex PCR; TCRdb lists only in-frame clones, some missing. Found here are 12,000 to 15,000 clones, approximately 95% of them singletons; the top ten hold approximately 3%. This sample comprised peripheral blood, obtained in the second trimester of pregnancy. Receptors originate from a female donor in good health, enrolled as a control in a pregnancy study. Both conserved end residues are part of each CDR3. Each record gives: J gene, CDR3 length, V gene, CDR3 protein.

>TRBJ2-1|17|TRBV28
CASSPPHPTRVNNEQFF
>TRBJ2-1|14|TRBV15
CAIRPGQMSNEQFF
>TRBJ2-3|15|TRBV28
CASSLSGLAADTQYF
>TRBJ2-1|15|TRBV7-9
CASSRTSAFYNEQFF
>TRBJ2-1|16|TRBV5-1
CASSTGQGNSYNEQFF
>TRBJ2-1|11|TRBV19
CASSGENEQFF
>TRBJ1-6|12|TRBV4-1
CASSPLYSPLHF
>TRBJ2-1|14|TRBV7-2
CASSFMGLFNEQFF
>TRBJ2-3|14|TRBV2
CASSQGGFTDTQYF
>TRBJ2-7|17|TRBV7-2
CASSLETSGLIPYEQYF
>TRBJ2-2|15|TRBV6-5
CASSYMRGYAGELFF
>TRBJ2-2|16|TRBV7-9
CASSRQGATNTGELFF
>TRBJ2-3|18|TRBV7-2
CASSLGPRLAGVPDTQYF
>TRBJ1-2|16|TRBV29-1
CSALIEEIDSNYGYTF
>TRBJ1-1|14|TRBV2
CASSEGQMNTEAFF
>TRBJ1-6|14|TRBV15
CATSRVDRASPLHF
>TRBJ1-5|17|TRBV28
CASTHPDRVNVNQPQHF
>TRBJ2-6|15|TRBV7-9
CASSLRDSGANVLTF
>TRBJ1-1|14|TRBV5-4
CASSWEQGNTEAFF
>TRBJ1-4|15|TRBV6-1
CASSVGFATNEKLFF
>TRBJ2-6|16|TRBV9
CASSVKDPAGANVLTF
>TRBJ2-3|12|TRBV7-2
CASSPLVDTQYF
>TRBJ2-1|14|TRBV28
CASSPPSSYNEQFF
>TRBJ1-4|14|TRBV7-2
CASSLAPGGEKLFF
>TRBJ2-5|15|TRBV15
CATSRGAGGQETQYF
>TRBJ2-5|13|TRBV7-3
CASSVQAQETQYF
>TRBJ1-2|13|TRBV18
CASSPPVGGVYTF
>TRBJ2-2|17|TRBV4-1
CASSGKGQGGNTGELFF
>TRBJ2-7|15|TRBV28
CASSLPGQGAFEQYF
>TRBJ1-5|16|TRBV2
CASSGQGPGSNQPQHF
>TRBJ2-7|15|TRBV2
CASSVSSGGTYEQYF
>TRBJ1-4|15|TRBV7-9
CASSLASPGNEKLFF
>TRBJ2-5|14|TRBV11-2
CASSFTSGKETQYF
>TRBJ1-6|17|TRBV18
CASSRDRGNSYNSPLHF
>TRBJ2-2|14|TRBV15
CATRMDRVAGELFF
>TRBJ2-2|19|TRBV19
CASSIRLAGAAVGAGELFF
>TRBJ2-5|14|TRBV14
CASSPGQAEETQYF
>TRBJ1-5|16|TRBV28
CASSSPGTGVIQPQHF
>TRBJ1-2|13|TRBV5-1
CASAGTGSNGYTF
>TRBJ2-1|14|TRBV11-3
CASSPGLAGKEQFF
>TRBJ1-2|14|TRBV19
CASRQNFQGYGYTF